This T cell receptor beta chain was obtained from a study of blood T cell repertoires in COVID-19. Authors' processing steps: The authors estimated nucleated cell counts from reference gene primer amplification. The data were produced by immunoSEQ multiplex PCR, yet TCRdb's version contains in-frame clones alone and is incomplete. V and J calls and clone size follow that table, whereas D and trimming were derived from the DNA. Among fewer than 350,000 clones listed, 65% to 90% were seen once. The sequenced material came from peripheral blood. This TCR came from a woman in her sixties with active or convalescent COVID-19.

CDR3 in DNA: TGTGCCAGTAGTATGGTAGCAGGGCGTAATGAGCAGTTCTTC. Encoded protein: CASSMVAGRNEQFF. This chain connects TRBV19 to TRBJ2-1, with D possibly TRBD1 on 5 matching bases. This CDR3 has 14 residues. Germline V CDR1 and CDR2: LNHDA, SQIVND (reference sequence). Trimming removed 3 bases at V and 7 bases at J, with 13 bases between.